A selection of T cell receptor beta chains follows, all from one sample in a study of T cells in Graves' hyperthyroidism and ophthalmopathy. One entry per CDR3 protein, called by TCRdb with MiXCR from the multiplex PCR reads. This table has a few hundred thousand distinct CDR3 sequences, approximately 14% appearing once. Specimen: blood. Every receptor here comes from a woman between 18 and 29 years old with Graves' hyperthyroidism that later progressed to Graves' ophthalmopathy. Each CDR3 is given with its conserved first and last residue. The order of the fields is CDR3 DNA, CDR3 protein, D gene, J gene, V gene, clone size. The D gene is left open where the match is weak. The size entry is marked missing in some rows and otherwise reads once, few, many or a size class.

CDR3nt: TGCGCCAGCAGCTTGCGGTCATCCGGGGAGCTGTTTTTT
CDR3aa: CASSLRSSGELFF
d_gene: NA
j_gene: TRBJ2-2
v_gene: TRBV5-1
abundance: many

CDR3nt: TGTGCCAGCAGCCACGAGGTGATCGAGACCCAGTACTTC
CDR3aa: CASSHEVIETQYF
d_gene: NA
j_gene: TRBJ2-5
v_gene: TRBV7-9
abundance: many

CDR3nt: TGTGCCAGCAGCGAAGAGCCTCCTAACTATGGCTACACCTTC
CDR3aa: CASSEEPPNYGYTF
d_gene: NA
j_gene: TRBJ1-2
v_gene: TRBV2
abundance: NA

CDR3nt: TGCGCCAGCAGCCAAGACGGCCCCCCGGGGTTCTCCACCTTC
CDR3aa: CASSQDGPPGFSTF
d_gene: NA
j_gene: TRBJ1-2
v_gene: TRBV4-1
abundance: NA

CDR3nt: TGTGCCAGCAGTGAAGGGGGGAGGATCTACAATGAGCAGTTCTTC
CDR3aa: CASSEGGRIYNEQFF
d_gene: NA
j_gene: TRBJ2-1
v_gene: TRBV25-1
abundance: many

CDR3nt: TGTGCCAGCAGTTTAACCGGGACGGGGTTGCCGGACAGTTCAGATACGCAGTATTTT
CDR3aa: CASSLTGTGLPDSSDTQYF
d_gene: NA
j_gene: TRBJ2-3
v_gene: TRBV27
abundance: few

CDR3nt: TGTGCCAGCAGTCCCGGACTGTTAGCCAAAAACATTCAGTACTTC
CDR3aa: CASSPGLLAKNIQYF
d_gene: NA
j_gene: TRBJ2-4
v_gene: TRBV5-5
abundance: few

CDR3nt: TGTGCCAGCAGGGGGTTGGAGGGCTACACCTTC
CDR3aa: CASRGLEGYTF
d_gene: NA
j_gene: TRBJ1-2
v_gene: TRBV2
abundance: many

CDR3nt: TGTGCCAGCAGTAAACCGGGACCCACGAGAGTCAACACTGAAGCTTTCTTT
CDR3aa: CASSKPGPTRVNTEAFF
d_gene: NA
j_gene: TRBJ1-1
v_gene: TRBV12-3/TRBV12-4
abundance: NA

CDR3nt: TGCAGCCGGGGGGAGGGAGTGGTAGATACGCAGTATTTT
CDR3aa: CSRGEGVVDTQYF
d_gene: TRBD2
j_gene: TRBJ2-3
v_gene: TRBV20-1
abundance: many

CDR3nt: TGTGCCAGCCGGGCCGGGACAGGGTATCACCAGCCCCAGCATTTT
CDR3aa: CASRAGTGYHQPQHF
d_gene: TRBD1
j_gene: TRBJ1-5
v_gene: TRBV28
abundance: many

CDR3nt: TGTGCCAGCAGCCCGACTAGCGGGACCTCGAACGAGCAGTACTTC
CDR3aa: CASSPTSGTSNEQYF
d_gene: TRBD2
j_gene: TRBJ2-7
v_gene: TRBV3-1
abundance: few

CDR3nt: TGTGCCAGCAGCGCCCGACAGGGGGAAACCGGGGAGCTGTTTTTT
CDR3aa: CASSARQGETGELFF
d_gene: TRBD1
j_gene: TRBJ2-2
v_gene: TRBV9
abundance: NA

CDR3nt: TGTGCCACCAGTGATCGGGGGGCCTGGACCGGGGAGCTGTTTTTT
CDR3aa: CATSDRGAWTGELFF
d_gene: NA
j_gene: TRBJ2-2
v_gene: TRBV24-1
abundance: NA

CDR3nt: TGTGCCAGCAGTGACCGGGACAGGGGTTATGGCTACACCTTC
CDR3aa: CASSDRDRGYGYTF
d_gene: TRBD1
j_gene: TRBJ1-2
v_gene: TRBV27
abundance: many

CDR3nt: TGTGCCAGCAGCTCCTCGATAGAAGGAGGTTCCTACAATGAGCAGTTCTTC
CDR3aa: CASSSSIEGGSYNEQFF
d_gene: NA
j_gene: TRBJ2-1
v_gene: TRBV6-1
abundance: many

CDR3nt: TGTGCCAGCAGGTCCGGGCCAGGGAATATGGAGACCCAGTACTTC
CDR3aa: CASRSGPGNMETQYF
d_gene: NA
j_gene: TRBJ2-5
v_gene: TRBV2
abundance: NA

CDR3nt: TGTGCCAGCAGCCGTTCCATGAACACTGAAGCTTTCTTT
CDR3aa: CASSRSMNTEAFF
d_gene: NA
j_gene: TRBJ1-1
v_gene: TRBV11-2
abundance: many

CDR3nt: TGCAGTGCTAGGGACCTAGCGGGCTACGAGCAGTACTTC
CDR3aa: CSARDLAGYEQYF
d_gene: TRBD2
j_gene: TRBJ2-7
v_gene: TRBV20-1
abundance: many

CDR3nt: TGTGCCAGCAGCCTCGGGGGACACCTCTCTGGGGCCAACGTCCTGACTTTC
CDR3aa: CASSLGGHLSGANVLTF
d_gene: NA
j_gene: TRBJ2-6
v_gene: TRBV14
abundance: NA

CDR3nt: TGTGCCAGCAGCTTAAACCCAGCGGGGGGGAACACTGAAGCTTTCTTT
CDR3aa: CASSLNPAGGNTEAFF
d_gene: NA
j_gene: TRBJ1-1
v_gene: TRBV7-6
abundance: many

CDR3nt: TGTGCCAGCAGCGGGGCTAGCGGGAGTGGCGAGCAGTACTTC
CDR3aa: CASSGASGSGEQYF
d_gene: TRBD2
j_gene: TRBJ2-7
v_gene: TRBV28
abundance: many

CDR3nt: TGTGCCATCAGTTCGGACAGGGGACTAGCGGGAGGGCCTTACGAGCAGTACTTC
CDR3aa: CAISSDRGLAGGPYEQYF
d_gene: TRBD2
j_gene: TRBJ2-7
v_gene: TRBV10-3
abundance: many

CDR3nt: TGCAGTGCTATTGACCCGGGACGGAGCTCCTATAATTCACCCCTCCACTTT
CDR3aa: CSAIDPGRSSYNSPLHF
d_gene: NA
j_gene: TRBJ1-6
v_gene: TRBV20-1
abundance: few

CDR3nt: TGTGCCAGCAGCTCAGGCCCGGGCCGCCTCTACGAGCAGTACTTC
CDR3aa: CASSSGPGRLYEQYF
d_gene: NA
j_gene: TRBJ2-7
v_gene: TRBV7-8
abundance: many

CDR3nt: TGTGCCAGCACAGGGAACGCCAGGAATGAGCAGTTCTTC
CDR3aa: CASTGNARNEQFF
d_gene: NA
j_gene: TRBJ2-1
v_gene: TRBV2
abundance: many

CDR3nt: TGTGCCAGCAGCGGATGGGCGACAGGGGGAAACTACGAGCAGTACTTC
CDR3aa: CASSGWATGGNYEQYF
d_gene: TRBD1
j_gene: TRBJ2-7
v_gene: TRBV5-8
abundance: many

CDR3nt: TGCAGCGTTGTTGAACAGACTTTCCACTCTGGGGCCAACGTCCTGACTTTC
CDR3aa: CSVVEQTFHSGANVLTF
d_gene: NA
j_gene: TRBJ2-6
v_gene: TRBV29-1
abundance: NA

CDR3nt: TGTGCCAGCAGCGCCCTAGCGGGCTTCCAAGAGACCCAGTACTTC
CDR3aa: CASSALAGFQETQYF
d_gene: TRBD2
j_gene: TRBJ2-5
v_gene: TRBV7-8
abundance: many

CDR3nt: TGTGCCAGCAGCTCCCGGACTGGCCTATACAATGAGCAGTTCTTC
CDR3aa: CASSSRTGLYNEQFF
d_gene: NA
j_gene: TRBJ2-1
v_gene: TRBV11-3
abundance: many

CDR3nt: TGCAGCGTTGATACTCAGTGGCAGGGAGGAGATACGCAGTATTTT
CDR3aa: CSVDTQWQGGDTQYF
d_gene: NA
j_gene: TRBJ2-3
v_gene: TRBV29-1
abundance: NA

CDR3nt: TGTGCCAGCAGTGCAATTGGGAGCTACGAGCAGTACTTC
CDR3aa: CASSAIGSYEQYF
d_gene: NA
j_gene: TRBJ2-7
v_gene: TRBV2
abundance: few

CDR3nt: TGTGCCAGCAGTTCCTCCCCACCATTGTCCGATGGCTACACCTTC
CDR3aa: CASSSSPPLSDGYTF
d_gene: NA
j_gene: TRBJ1-2
v_gene: TRBV28
abundance: many

CDR3nt: TGTGCCAGCAGCTTCAGCGGGGGCTCCTACAATGAGCAGTTCTTC
CDR3aa: CASSFSGGSYNEQFF
d_gene: TRBD2
j_gene: TRBJ2-1
v_gene: TRBV11-3
abundance: many

CDR3nt: TGTGCCAGCAGCTTCGGAATGGGACCTCTTTACGAGCAGTACTTC
CDR3aa: CASSFGMGPLYEQYF
d_gene: NA
j_gene: TRBJ2-7
v_gene: TRBV7-9
abundance: few

CDR3nt: TGTGCCATCAGTGAGTCGTTTGATACAGATACGCAGTATTTT
CDR3aa: CAISESFDTDTQYF
d_gene: NA
j_gene: TRBJ2-3
v_gene: TRBV10-3
abundance: few